This entry lists 10 T cell receptor beta chains sequenced from one sample in a study of T cells in Graves' hyperthyroidism and ophthalmopathy. From RNA transcripts, TCR beta CDR3 regions were amplified. RT-PCR in the first round (using the HTBI primer set) targeted the TCR CDR3. MiXCR, run by TCRdb on the multiplex PCR reads, gives a single entry per CDR3 protein. This sample has about 300,000 distinct CDR3 sequences, with around 20% found just once. Sequenced input: blood. These receptors came from a man aged 45-60 years with Graves' ophthalmopathy.

This clonotype was found many times. The chain combines TRBV25-1 with TRBJ2-1; 9 bases align to TRBD2. V shed 1 base and J 12 bases; nucleotides not matched to a gene: 13. Germline-derived CDR1 and CDR2 are MGHDK and SYGVNS. The CDR3 contains 16 residues. The CDR3 sequence is CASSESGGLAGMGQFF. DNA for the CDR3: TGTGCCAGCAGTGAATCGGGGGGGCTAGCGGGAATGGGGCAGTTCTTC.

In its sample, this clonotype was seen many times. The genes are TRBV28 and TRBJ1-1; D gene ambiguous. V lost 7 bases and J 1 base, leaving 13 bases between the germline ends. The V gene's germline CDR1 is MDHEN and CDR2 SYDVKM. This CDR3 is built from 14 residues. This CDR3 reads CASTPTLRNTEAFF. CDR3 sequence (DNA): TGTGCCAGCACCCCCACACTCAGGAACACTGAAGCTTTCTTT.

A few counts support this clonotype. The V and J genes are TRBV5-1 and TRBJ2-4; D is tentatively TRBD1 or TRBD2 (6 bases each). The CDR3 has 16 amino acids. Trimming took off 4 bases at V and 8 bases at J, with 22 bases between the two ends. Looked up from germline, CDR1 is SGHRS and CDR2 is YFSETQ. CDR3 residues: CASSPSGAPGGDIQYF. The CDR3 DNA reads TGCGCCAGCAGCCCCTCGGGGGCCCCCGGAGGGGACATTCAGTACTTC.

The J gene is TRBJ2-7, the V gene TRBV6-1; 7 bases are shared with TRBD2. The CDR3 spans 15 residues. Germline V gives CDR1 MNHNS, CDR2 SASEGT. Trimming cost V 4 bases and J 2 bases; bases outside gene matches: 8. The CDR3 loop reads CASSVSPAGTYEQYF. The CDR3 coding sequence is TGTGCCAGCAGTGTGAGTCCAGCGGGGACCTACGAGCAGTACTTC.

The chain is built from TRBV5-5 and TRBJ2-4, with 9 bases fitting TRBD1. The length of the CDR3 is 17 residues. From germline, CDR1 is SGHKS and CDR2 YYEKEE (reference sequence). V dropped 3 bases and J dropped 8; count of bases not matched to a gene: 15. CDR3 in amino acids: CASSWVDTGDRADIQYF. CDR3 coding DNA: TGTGCCAGCAGCTGGGTGGACACCGGGGACAGGGCGGACATTCAGTACTTC.

Worth noting for this clonotype: A much larger clone differs by one base, so this may be a read error. This chain connects TRBV28 to TRBJ2-3; maybe TRBD2 (5 bases). Germline V CDR1 and CDR2: MDHEN, SYDVKM. Trimming took off 6 bases at V and 5 bases at J, with 18 bases between the two ends. CDR3 length: 15 amino acids. CDR3 bases: TGTGCCAGCAGCCTAGCTGGGCAGTCCATAGATACGCAGTATTTT. Translation gives CASSLAGQSIDTQYF.

Ten or more counts support this clonotype. J is TRBJ2-1 and V is TRBV6-1; D is ambiguous. Germline V lookup: CDR1 MNHNS, CDR2 SASEGT. This CDR3 region has 12 residues. Trimming cost V 8 bases and J 5 bases, with 10 bases left between them. CDR3 bases: TGTGCCAGCCGTTACCGTAACAATGAGCAGTTCTTC. It yields the protein CASRYRNNEQFF.

This clonotype was seen ten or more times. The junction differs from germline at one of its ends, possibly a read error. V and J are TRBV2 and TRBJ2-3, with 9 bases that match TRBD1. CDR1 is SNHLY and CDR2 is FYNNEI in the germline V gene. The CDR3 has 15 amino acids. In DNA, the CDR3 is TGTGCCAGCAGTGGAGAGGGGACAGGGCGGTATACGCAATATTTT. This encodes CASSGEGTGRYTQYF.

The chain uses TRBV5-1 and TRBJ2-7; no reliable D call. The CDR3 is made up of 14 amino acids. V was trimmed by 0 bases and J by 3 bases, leaving 10 bases between them. The germline V gene encodes CDR1 SGHRS and CDR2 YFSETQ. The chain's CDR3 is CASSLGLNGYEQYF. The CDR3 region has the DNA TGCGCCAGCAGCTTGGGTTTGAACGGCTACGAGCAGTACTTC.

The rearrangement links TRBV7-9 to TRBJ2-1; tentative D call: TRBD1 (6 bases). Deletions cut 6 bases from V and 5 bases from J, with 26 bases between. CDR1 and CDR2 from the germline V gene are SEHNR and FQNEAQ (reference sequence). The CDR3 contains 18 residues. In nucleotides, the CDR3 is TGTGCCAGCAGAGGATCCGGGACACGCCTAAACCGGGACAATGAGCAGTTCTTC. This gives the protein CASRGSGTRLNRDNEQFF.